This T cell receptor beta chain appears in the sequencing data of a study of human T cells and chemical hapten exposure. Study outcomes and limitations: Unchanged with DPC sensitization were TCRs above 1 in 1000 frequency.

Stated time point: pre-sensitization, week 0. Documented treatment: therapeutic diphenylcyclopropenone sensitization with weekly scalp DPC. Total RNA extraction was carried out from unfractionated whole blood. Researchers sampled blood before each patch test went on. The CDR3 length is 15 residues. The trim removed 1 base at V and 13 bases at J, leaving 7 bases unmatched. Per the germline V gene, CDR1 is MGHRA and CDR2 is YSYEKL. This clonotype was observed many times. What it recognizes is unknown. Using its own MiXCR run on the RACE reads, TCRdb lists one record per CDR3 protein. The sample carries tens of thousands of distinct CDR3 sequences, 12% recorded once.

The rearrangement links TRBV4-1 to TRBJ2-5, with TRBD2 identical over 15 bases. This material consisted of whole blood, taken in connection with sensitization to the hapten diphenylcyclopropenone (DPC). This receptor was identified in a middle-aged woman with alopecia areata. Some clones in this sample may be carry-over from other donors' samples. The CDR3 nucleotides are TGCGCCAGCAGCCAAGGAGGGGGACTAGCGGGAGGTTTGTACTTC. It is translated as CASSQGGGLAGGLYF.